The present entry profiles one T cell receptor beta chain with its context. Antigen specificity is unknown. The data stem from a study of OX40 agonist ivuxolimab in advanced cancers. Study context: Earlier treatment with anti-PD-1, anti-PD-L1 or anti-CTLA-4 was permitted, and over 35% had received some. Findings of the study overall: CD8+ T cells showed, on average, more clonal expansion than CD4+ cells.

Prior autoimmune disease or systemic immunosuppression barred patients. Blood specimens came from baseline, cycle 4 day 1, and cycle 7 day 1. There are 15 residues in the CDR3. Germline CDR1 and CDR2: SGDLS and YYNGEE. V lost 6 bases, J lost 4 bases, and 5 bases stayed unmatched. Sequencing used immunoSEQ multiplex PCR; TCRdb keeps in-frame clones, though not all of them. The data show under 80,000 clones, approximately 80% seen once. The input for sequencing was CD4+ or CD8+ T cells sorted from blood, taken in a trial of the OX40 agonist ivuxolimab. The sequence was obtained from an adult with an advanced solid tumor such as melanoma, head and neck, liver or kidney cancer. The rearrangement joins TRBV9 to TRBJ2-1; TRBD2 matches 12 bases. CDR3 in amino acids: CASNPLAGGYNEQFF. Written as DNA, the CDR3 is TGTGCCAGCAACCCACTAGCGGGGGGTTACAATGAGCAGTTCTTC. Combining the CDR3 with reference TRBV9 and TRBJ2-1 gives the whole variable domain DSGVTQTPKHLITATGQRVTLRCSPRSGDLSVYWYQQSLDQGLQFLIQYYNGEERAKGNILERFSAQQFPDLHSELNLSSLELGDSALYFCASNPLAGGYNEQFFGPGTRLTVL.